A selection of T cell receptor beta chains follows, all from one sample in a study of neurological immune-mediated disorders. MiXCR, applied by TCRdb to the 5' RACE reads, yields one record per CDR3 protein. The sample consists of roughly 28,000 distinct CDR3 sequences, more than 2.5% of them appearing once. Sequencing was done on a sample of PBMCs. These receptors came from a woman younger than 45 with multiple sclerosis. Both conserved end residues are part of each CDR3. A D gene is named only where the DNA matches it firmly. Clone size is given for some rows only: seen once, a few or many times, or a class if the clone is expanded.

j_call clone_size d_call v_call cdr3_nt cdr3_aa
TRBJ2-1 few TRBD2 TRBV29-1 TGCAGCGTCCGACTAGCGGGAGCGGGTGAGCAGTTCTTC CSVRLAGAGEQFF
TRBJ1-5 many - TRBV7-2 TGTGCCAGCAGCTTAAGAGGAGGGGGGCCCTTTAATCAGCCCCAGCATTTT CASSLRGGGPFNQPQHF
TRBJ2-7 many - TRBV7-6 TGTGCCAGCAGCTCGGACATCTACGAGCAGTACTTC CASSSDIYEQYF
TRBJ2-3 medium-sized - TRBV24-1 TGTGCCACCAGTGATTTACGAGAGGCAGATACGCAGTATTTT CATSDLREADTQYF
TRBJ2-7 many TRBD2 TRBV6-5 TGTGCCAGCAGTTCGGGGGGTGAGCAGTACTTC CASSSGGEQYF
TRBJ2-7 many TRBD2 TRBV11-3 TGTGCCAGCAGCTCGGGACTATCCCGCGAGCAGTACTTC CASSSGLSREQYF
TRBJ2-5 many TRBD2 TRBV20-1 TGCAGTGCTATCAGTCGGGAGGGCAGAGAGACCCAGTACTTC CSAISREGRETQYF
TRBJ2-1 many TRBD2 TRBV27 TGTGCCAGCAGCGGGACTAGAGCCTACAATGAGCAGTTCTTC CASSGTRAYNEQFF
TRBJ2-2 many - TRBV6-2/TRBV6-3 TGTGCCAGCGTTCGGTGGACCGGGGAGCTGTTTTTT CASVRWTGELFF
TRBJ2-2 many TRBD2 TRBV7-2 TGTGCCAGCAGCTTAGTCGTGACTAGCGGGGGGGCCGTCGGGGAGCTGTTTTTT CASSLVVTSGGAVGELFF
TRBJ2-3 many TRBD2 TRBV4-1 TGCGCCAGCAAACCAACCCCGGGGGGGCACCTCACAGATACGCAGTATTTT CASKPTPGGHLTDTQYF
TRBJ1-6 many - TRBV7-8 TGTGCCAGCAGTCGATGGAATTCACCCCTCCACTTT CASSRWNSPLHF
TRBJ1-5 many - TRBV20-1 TGCAGTGCTAGAAAACAGGATAGCAATCAGCCCCAGCATTTT CSARKQDSNQPQHF
TRBJ2-3 - - TRBV20-1 TGCAGTGCTAGAGGGACCACCAACCCCGGAGATACGCAGTATTTT CSARGTTNPGDTQYF
TRBJ2-7 many TRBD1 TRBV20-1 TGCAGTGCTAAACGGGGACAGGCATACGAGCAGTACTTC CSAKRGQAYEQYF
TRBJ2-1 many - TRBV5-1 TGCGCCAGCAGAAGGACAGGGAGTGTGGGACTAGGGATCAATGAGCAGTTCTTC CASRRTGSVGLGINEQFF
TRBJ1-6 many TRBD1 TRBV7-8 TGTGCCAGCAGCTTCGACAGGGATCCCTTAGCCCTCAACTTT CASSFDRDPLALNF
TRBJ2-1 many TRBD2 TRBV5-1 TGCGCCAGCAGATCTAGCGGGAGCAATGAGCAGTTCTTC CASRSSGSNEQFF
TRBJ1-5 many - TRBV7-6 TGTGCCAGCAGCGACAACCCCGGGACATATCAGCCCCAGCATTTT CASSDNPGTYQPQHF
TRBJ2-3 many TRBD2 TRBV20-1 TGCAGTGCTAGAGGGGGCGGGGGGCCGGCGGATACGCAGTATTTT CSARGGGGPADTQYF
TRBJ1-1 many - TRBV20-1 TGCAGTGCCCGAACGGCGGCGAACACTGAAGCTTTCTTT CSARTAANTEAFF
TRBJ2-1 many - TRBV7-2 TGTGCCAGCAGCTTAGGGTCCTACAATGAGCAGTTCTTC CASSLGSYNEQFF
TRBJ2-7 - TRBD1 TRBV20-1 TGCAGTGCTGAGGACAGGGGGCACATCTCCTACGAGCAGTACTTC CSAEDRGHISYEQYF
TRBJ1-5 few - TRBV20-1 TGCAGTGCTAGAGACAGTTATAGCAATCAGCCCCAGAATTTT CSARDSYSNQPQNF
TRBJ2-1 many TRBD2 TRBV18 TGTGCCAGCTCACCGTCGACTAGCGGGGGGAACCAGTTCTTC CASSPSTSGGNQFF
TRBJ1-6 many TRBD1 TRBV15 TGTGCCACCAGCGGGGCGCGACAGGGGAGTAATTCACCCCTCCACTTT CATSGARQGSNSPLHF
TRBJ2-2 many - TRBV5-1 TGCGCCAGCAGCTTGATGTCCCCCAACACCGGGGAGCTGTTTTTT CASSLMSPNTGELFF
TRBJ2-5 - - TRBV7-2 TGTGCCAGCAGCCACGCCCGGGAGACCCAGTACTTC CASSHARETQYF
TRBJ2-2 - - TRBV6-5 TGTGCCAGCAGCCACTTTGGGCAACCCACCGGGGAGCTGTTTTTT CASSHFGQPTGELFF
TRBJ2-7 many TRBD2 TRBV20-1 TGCAGTGCTATGACTAGCGGGAGGCCCTCAGCCACCTACGAGCAGTACTTC CSAMTSGRPSATYEQYF
TRBJ2-1 - - TRBV5-6 TGTGCCAGCAGCACGGACTTGGCCAATGAGCAGTTCTTC CASSTDLANEQFF
TRBJ1-4 many TRBD1 TRBV5-1 TGCGCCAGCAGCATAGACAGGGTGACTGGGGAAAAACTGTTTTTT CASSIDRVTGEKLFF
TRBJ2-3 many TRBD2 TRBV10-3 TGTGCCATCAGTGACCCCGTGCGGGGGACAGATACGCAGTATTTT CAISDPVRGTDTQYF
TRBJ1-1 many - TRBV3-1 TGTGCCAGCAGCCAATCGGGGGATGATGAAGCTTTCTTT CASSQSGDDEAFF
TRBJ2-7 many TRBD2 TRBV20-1 TGCAGTGCTAGAGAGGCCGTAGCTAGGCGGGAGGGGGGAGAAGGGCAGTACTTC CSAREAVARREGGEGQYF
TRBJ2-2 many - TRBV20-1 TGCAGTGCTAAGAAGTACGGAGGCGGGGAGCTGTTTTTT CSAKKYGGGELFF
TRBJ1-3 many - TRBV20-1 TGCAGTGCTAGAGTTCCATCTCAAAAAACCATCTATTTT CSARVPSQKTIYF
TRBJ2-6 many - TRBV12-3/TRBV12-4 TGTGCCAGCAGTTTAGTTTTTTGGGCAGGGGTCCCATCTGGGGCCAACGTCCTGACTTTC CASSLVFWAGVPSGANVLTF
TRBJ2-7 many TRBD1 TRBV7-2 TGTGCCAGCAGCCCGGACAGGACTTCCTACGAGCAGTACTTC CASSPDRTSYEQYF
TRBJ1-3 many - TRBV29-1 TGCAGCGTTCGGGAGGGAAGTAACTCTGGAAACACCATATATTTT CSVREGSNSGNTIYF
TRBJ1-5 many - TRBV11-2 TGTGCCAGCAGCTTAGGGTGGGGGAACAATCAGCCCCAGAATTTT CASSLGWGNNQPQNF
TRBJ2-7 many - TRBV12-3/TRBV12-4 TGTGCCAGCAGTTTTGGACAGACCTACGAGCAGTACTTC CASSFGQTYEQYF
TRBJ2-2 many - TRBV6-6 TGTGCCAGCAGTTCCCCCTTAACGGCAGGGATTAACACCGGGGAGCTGTTTTTT CASSSPLTAGINTGELFF